This TCR beta chain was retrieved from a study of CD8 T cells in Susac syndrome. On the study more broadly: Among sequenced Susac syndrome patients, more than five had active disease and fewer than ten were in remission.

Reverse transcription of about 0.45 to 1 ug RNA was performed with random hexamers. An immunoSEQ multiplex PCR generated amplified TCR beta CDR3 products spanning 54 Vbeta and 13 Jbeta. TCRdb fed the immunoSEQ multiplex PCR reads into MiXCR, producing one record per CDR3 protein. Among roughly 89,000 distinct CDR3 sequences, roughly 96% were seen once, and the ten largest hold around 0.41%. CDR1 LGHDT and CDR2 YNNKEL come from the germline V gene (reference sequence). Trimming shortened V by 1 base and J by 10 bases, and 19 bases separated the two germline ends. The CDR3 runs to 15 residues. Details on this clonotype: The antigen remains unidentified.

Notes on the study in general: Roughly 17 Susac-specific public clones were found in total CD8+ repertoires and four to six in CD8+ TEMRA repertoires. Susac syndrome CD8+ repertoires were clonally expanded, most strongly in CD8+ TEMRA cells.

V and J are TRBV3-1 and TRBJ1-1, with no clear D. This clonotype originated in a human donor with Susac syndrome. The sequenced sample consisted of CD8+ T cells from PBMCs. The chain's CDR3 is CASSQVFIDPERAFF. The CDR3 region has the DNA TGTGCCAGCAGCCAAGTCTTCATAGACCCTGAACGAGCTTTCTTT.